Described below is a single TCR beta chain sequence and its context. The antigen is undetermined. This CDR3 region has 13 residues. Trimming removed 5 bases at V and 2 bases at J, with 7 bases between. Germline V gene sequence: CDR1 KGHDR, CDR2 SFDVKD. The use of a sample-barcoded 5' primer and a J-beta primer mix characterized a second PCR of roughly 7 to 11 cycles. Every single cDNA molecule received a tag from a template-switch adaptor with 12 random nucleotides. TCRdb independently ran MiXCR on the 5' RACE reads; one entry per CDR3 protein. The sample contains about 1.4 million distinct CDR3 sequences, approximately 60% of which appear only once. Total RNA was isolated from each sample in quantities of at least 5 micrograms. This entry is derived from a study of blood T cells in healthy people across ages. General observations from the study: Strong correlation linked observed beta diversity and percent naive T cells. PBMCs were not sorted, which prevented a conclusive comparison of naive versus antigen-experienced cells.

Sequenced sample: blood. This TCR was recovered from a man between 18 and 29 years old in good health. The V gene is TRBV24-1, the J gene TRBJ2-3; D is uncertain. The CDR3 bases are TGTGCCACCAGTGGAGAGAACACAGATACGCAGTATTTT. Its protein is CATSGENTDTQYF.